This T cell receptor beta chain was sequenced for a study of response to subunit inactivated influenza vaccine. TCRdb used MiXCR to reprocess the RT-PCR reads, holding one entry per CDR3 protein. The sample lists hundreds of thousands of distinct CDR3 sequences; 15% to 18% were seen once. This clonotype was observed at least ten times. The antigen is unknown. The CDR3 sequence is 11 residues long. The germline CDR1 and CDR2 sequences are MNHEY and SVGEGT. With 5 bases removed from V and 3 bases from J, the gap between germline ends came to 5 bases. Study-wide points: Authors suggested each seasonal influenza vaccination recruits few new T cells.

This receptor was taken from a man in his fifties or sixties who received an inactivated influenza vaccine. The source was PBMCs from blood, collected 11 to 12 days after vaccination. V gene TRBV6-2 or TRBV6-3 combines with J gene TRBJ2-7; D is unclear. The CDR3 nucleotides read TGTGCCAGCAGTCCCCTCTACGAGCAGTACTTC. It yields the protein CASSPLYEQYF.